These 17 T cell receptor beta chains were sequenced from one sample in a study of breast tumors, draining lymph nodes, adjacent tissues. TCRdb independently ran MiXCR on the multiplex PCR reads; one entry per CDR3 protein. The table records approximately 100,000 distinct CDR3 sequences, less than 40% of them present only once. Axillary draining lymph nodes of breast cancer patients supplied the node samples. Sequenced material: axillary lymph node tissue. Source of these receptors: a female donor with breast cancer. Some clones in this sample may be carry-over from other donors' samples.

The genes are TRBV7-2 and TRBJ2-7, with 10 bases fitting TRBD2. V lost 5 bases and J lost 6; bases outside the gene matches: 10. Germline-derived CDR1 and CDR2 are SGHTA and FQGNSA. The CDR3 has 15 residues. This CDR3 reads CASSRSLAGVFEQYF. The CDR3 region has the DNA TGTGCCAGCAGCCGCTCCCTAGCGGGAGTGTTCGAGCAGTACTTC.

This clonotype was seen at least ten times. V gene TRBV11-3 combines with J gene TRBJ2-1; tentatively, D is TRBD1 or TRBD2 (5 bases each). This CDR3 is 15 amino acids long. V lost 7 bases and J lost 8, with 21 bases in between. Germline V gene lookup returns CDR1 SGHNT and CDR2 YENEEA. The CDR3 reads CASNGAGLHGDEQFF. DNA for the CDR3: TGTGCCAGCAACGGGGCGGGTCTTCATGGGGATGAGCAGTTCTTC.

In this sample, this clonotype turned up many times. The V gene is TRBV6-9, the J gene TRBJ1-2; possible D gene TRBD1, 6 bases. There are 15 residues in the CDR3. CDR1 MNHGY and CDR2 SVAAGI come from the germline V gene. V lost 3 bases and J lost 0, with 11 bases in between. The CDR3 coding sequence is TGTGCCAGCAGTTACAGGGGTTTCCCTAACTATGGCTACACCTTC. Its translation: CASSYRGFPNYGYTF.

The V call is TRBV7-9, the J call TRBJ2-2, with 7 bases that match TRBD2. The length of the CDR3 is 16 residues. V dropped 8 bases and J dropped 9; count of bases not matched to a gene: 18. In germline, CDR1 is SEHNR, CDR2 FQNEAQ (reference sequence). CDR3 sequence (DNA): TGTGCCAGCGGAGAAGTGGGAGCAAGGGAGGGTCGGGAGCTGTTTTTT. This translates into CASGEVGAREGRELFF. The variable domain in full, completed from reference TRBV7-9 and TRBJ2-2, reads DTGVSQNPRHKITKRGQNVTFRCDPISEHNRLYWYRQTLGQGPEFLTYFQNEAQLEKSRLLSDRFSAERPKGSFSTLEIQRTEQGDSAMYLCASGEVGAREGRELFFGEGSRLTVL.

At least ten counts were recorded for this clonotype. The junction departs from germline at one end; a sequencing error may be responsible. V and J are TRBV7-8 and TRBJ1-2; TRBD1 is a possible D gene (5 bases). The length of the CDR3 is 15 residues. The germline CDR1 and CDR2 sequences are SGHVS and FQNEAQ. CDR3 DNA sequence: TGTGCCAGCAGCGTTAGCCCTACAGGTTTCTATGGCTACCCCTTC. Protein sequence: CASSVSPTGFYGYPF.

This clonotype was observed at least ten times. The V call is TRBV7-2, the J call TRBJ2-1, with TRBD2 matching over 7 bases. Germline CDR1 SGHTA, CDR2 FQGNSA. V lost 5 bases, J lost 0 bases, and 10 bases stayed unmatched. CDR3 length equals 17 residues. This chain's CDR3 is CASSELWGGSSYNEQFF. CDR3 bases: TGTGCCAGCAGCGAACTTTGGGGCGGGAGCTCCTACAATGAGCAGTTCTTC.

This clonotype appeared many times. This chain's CDR3 is CASSPNGGAEGGNQPQHF. In nucleotides, the CDR3 is TGTGCCAGTAGCCCCAATGGGGGTGCAGAAGGAGGCAATCAGCCCCAGCATTTT. The chain employs TRBV19 and TRBJ1-5; the D gene is possibly TRBD1 (5 bases). This CDR3 is 18 amino acids long. The germline gives CDR1 LNHDA, CDR2 SQIVND (reference sequence). Trimming left V 6 bases short and J 2 bases short, with 23 bases between.

This clonotype was seen at least ten times. The chain carries TRBV27 and TRBJ1-2, with D unclear. Per germline, CDR1 MNHEY and CDR2 SMNVEV (reference sequence). V lost 5 bases and J 4 bases, leaving 11 bases between the germline ends. The CDR3 is made up of 13 amino acids. CDR3 sequence: CASSRTEFYGYTF. DNA of the CDR3: TGTGCCAGCAGTAGGACGGAGTTCTATGGCTACACCTTC.

This clonotype was seen many times. This chain joins TRBV9 and TRBJ2-5; tentative D call: TRBD2 (6 bases). The V gene's germline CDR1 is SGDLS and CDR2 YYNGEE. The CDR3 consists of 15 residues. Trimming removed 0 bases at V and 4 bases at J, with 13 bases between. CDR3 loop: CASSVEPGVGETQYF. CDR3 DNA sequence: TGTGCCAGCAGCGTAGAACCGGGAGTCGGAGAGACCCAGTACTTC.

The chain uses TRBV5-4 and TRBJ1-2, with TRBD1 matching 9 bases. The CDR3 is 16 residues long. With 4 bases clipped from V and 6 bases from J, the junction kept 13 bases outside the gene matches. Germline V gene lookup returns CDR1 SGHNT and CDR2 YYREEE (reference sequence). CDR3 residues: CASSQGLQGQGNGYTF. The CDR3 DNA reads TGTGCCAGCAGCCAAGGCCTTCAGGGACAGGGCAATGGCTACACCTTC.

This rearrangement joins TRBV28 to TRBJ2-5; TRBD2 matches 10 bases. The CDR3 has 14 amino acids. With V trimmed by 7 bases and J by 5 bases, 7 bases remained unmatched. The germline CDR1 and CDR2 sequences are MDHEN and SYDVKM. Written as DNA, the CDR3 is TGTGCCAGCACCGTAGCGGGGGGAGCGGAGACCCAGTACTTC. Its translation: CASTVAGGAETQYF.

A remark on this clonotype: One end of the junction does not line up with germline, which may come from a read error. This chain links TRBV6-4 with TRBJ2-7; unclear D gene. The CDR3 is 14 amino acids. CDR1 MRHNA and CDR2 SNTAGT come from the germline V gene. CDR3 residues: CASSESDGSYKQYF. The CDR3 region has the DNA TGTGCCAGCAGTGAATCGGACGGCTCCTACAAGCAGTACTTC.

This clonotype was seen ten or more times. This chain connects TRBV12-5 to TRBJ2-1, with 7 bases identical to TRBD2. The germline gives CDR1 LGHNT, CDR2 FRNRAP. This CDR3 contains 14 residues. Trimming cost V 2 bases and J 13 bases; bases outside gene matches: 11. Here the CDR3 reads CASGLPEEGRVQFF. In DNA form, the CDR3 reads TGTGCTAGTGGTTTGCCGGAGGAGGGGAGGGTCCAGTTCTTC.

On this clonotype: At one end, the junction sequence differs from germline, possibly due to a read error. The chain has TRBV24-1 and TRBJ2-1, with TRBD2 matching over 14 bases. CDR1 KGHDR and CDR2 SFDVKD come from the germline V gene. CDR3 size: 20 residues. The CDR3 sequence: CTTNTTGGTSGGASYNEQLF. In nucleotides, the CDR3 is TGTACCACCAATACTACTGGCGGGACTAGCGGGGGAGCGTCCTACAATGAGCAGCTCTTC.

This clonotype was found many times. The junction does not match germline at one end; this may be a read error. The CDR3 protein is CASSHSRRPYGYTF. The CDR3 nucleotides are TGTGCCAGCAGTCACTCGAGACGGCCCTATGGCTACACCTTC. This chain joins TRBV6-2 or TRBV6-3 and TRBJ1-2; unclear D gene. CDR3 length equals 14 residues. Looked up from germline, CDR1 is MNHEY and CDR2 is SVGEGT.

This clonotype was observed many times. The chain recombines TRBV30 with TRBJ2-7; D might be TRBD1 (6 bases). This CDR3 is built from 14 residues. The V end was cut by 3 bases, the J end by 0 bases, with 12 bases between. CDR1 is GTSNPN and CDR2 is SVGIG in the germline V gene (reference sequence). The CDR3 sequence: CAWSGQRFSYEQYF. CDR3 sequence (DNA): TGTGCCTGGAGCGGACAGCGATTCTCCTACGAGCAGTACTTC. Complete variable domain (other parts from reference TRBV30 and TRBJ2-7): SQTIHQWPATLVQPVGSPLSLECTVEGTSNPNLYWYRQAAGRGLQLLFYSVGIGQISSEVPQNLSASRPQDRQFILSSKKLLLSDSGFYLCAWSGQRFSYEQYFGPGTRLTVT.

This clonotype was picked up many times. A single base separates this from a much larger clone, so it may be a read error. J is TRBJ1-6 and V is TRBV11-2; 7 bases match TRBD1. CDR1 and CDR2 from the germline V gene are SGHAT and FQNNGV. The junction had 5 bases not matched to a gene; V was cut back by 0 bases and J by 9 bases. The CDR3 totals 15 residues. DNA for the CDR3: TGTGCCAGCAGCTTAGAAGGGACAGCTTTTTCACCCCTCCACTTT. Amino acids: CASSLEGTAFSPLHF.